The rows below give T cell receptor beta chains drawn from one sample of a study of cytomegalovirus exposure and HLA in healthy donors. Clones were sequenced by immunoSEQ multiplex PCR, and TCRdb holds only the in-frame ones, with some missing. In all, the sample yields 120,000 or so clones. Sequencing input: PBMCs. The receptors shown here come from a man aged 18 to 30 in good health and CMV-seronegative. Both conserved end residues are part of each CDR3. The D gene is left open where the match is weak.

d_gene: .; j_gene: TRBJ1-2; v_gene: TRBV2; CDR3nt: TGTGCCAGCAGTGATATAGTGGGGCAGAACTATGGCTACACCTTC; CDR3aa: CASSDIVGQNYGYTF
d_gene: TRBD1; j_gene: TRBJ1-1; v_gene: TRBV7-9; CDR3nt: TGTGCCAGCAGCTTCGACAGGGGCACTGAAGCTTTCTTT; CDR3aa: CASSFDRGTEAFF
d_gene: .; j_gene: TRBJ1-5; v_gene: TRBV6-1; CDR3nt: TGTGCCAGCAGTGATTGGCAGGGAGGAAGCAATCAGCCCCAGCATTTT; CDR3aa: CASSDWQGGSNQPQHF
d_gene: .; j_gene: TRBJ2-7; v_gene: TRBV7-9; CDR3nt: TGTGCCAGCAGCCAAGATTTTACGGGGGAGCAGTACTTC; CDR3aa: CASSQDFTGEQYF
d_gene: .; j_gene: TRBJ1-3; v_gene: TRBV5-1; CDR3nt: TGCGCCAGCAGCCCTGGGGGGGCCCGAAACACCATATATTTT; CDR3aa: CASSPGGARNTIYF
d_gene: TRBD1; j_gene: TRBJ2-5; v_gene: TRBV15; CDR3nt: TGTGCCACCAGCAGAGGGGACAGGGACACTCGTGGGGCCCAGTACTTC; CDR3aa: CATSRGDRDTRGAQYF
d_gene: .; j_gene: TRBJ1-2; v_gene: TRBV18; CDR3nt: TGTGCCAGCTCAGAAACAGTCTATGGCTACACCTTC; CDR3aa: CASSETVYGYTF
d_gene: .; j_gene: TRBJ2-5; v_gene: TRBV18; CDR3nt: TGTGCCAGCTCACCTCCGTCTGCGGGGGCGTCGCAAGAGACCCAGTACTTC; CDR3aa: CASSPPSAGASQETQYF
d_gene: .; j_gene: TRBJ1-2; v_gene: TRBV1; CDR3nt: TGCACCAGCAGCCAAGTTTTCAGGTGGGGGGTCAGGTATGGCTACACCTTC; CDR3aa: CTSSQVFRWGVRYGYTF
d_gene: TRBD1; j_gene: TRBJ1-5; v_gene: TRBV7-8; CDR3nt: TGTGCCAGCAGCTTACACCCAGCAGGGGGTATCGGCAATCAGCCCCAGCATTTT; CDR3aa: CASSLHPAGGIGNQPQHF
d_gene: TRBD2; j_gene: TRBJ2-7; v_gene: TRBV7-6; CDR3nt: TGTGCCAGCAGCTTAGCGGTGGGCTGGGGGGGAGGCCCCTACGAGCAGTACTTC; CDR3aa: CASSLAVGWGGGPYEQYF
d_gene: TRBD1; j_gene: TRBJ1-3; v_gene: TRBV25-1; CDR3nt: TGTGCCAGCAGTGAAATAGGCGGGACAGGAGGAAACACCATATATTTT; CDR3aa: CASSEIGGTGGNTIYF
d_gene: .; j_gene: TRBJ2-7; v_gene: TRBV30; CDR3nt: TGTGCCTGGAGTGTATCTTATAACGAGCAGTACTTC; CDR3aa: CAWSVSYNEQYF
d_gene: TRBD1; j_gene: TRBJ2-3; v_gene: TRBV19; CDR3nt: TGTGCCAGTACCTCGGACAGGGTCACAGATACGCAGTATTTT; CDR3aa: CASTSDRVTDTQYF
d_gene: TRBD2; j_gene: TRBJ2-1; v_gene: TRBV7-9; CDR3nt: TGTGCCAGCAGCCCTCCCGGACTAGCGGGCTACAATGAGCAGTTCTTC; CDR3aa: CASSPPGLAGYNEQFF
d_gene: .; j_gene: TRBJ1-1; v_gene: TRBV12-5; CDR3nt: TGTGCTAGTGGCTTCCACACTGAAGCTTTCTTT; CDR3aa: CASGFHTEAFF
d_gene: .; j_gene: TRBJ1-2; v_gene: TRBV9; CDR3nt: TGTGCCAGCAGCGTAGTAGTCGCCGCAGGTGGCTACACCTTC; CDR3aa: CASSVVVAAGGYTF
d_gene: TRBD1; j_gene: TRBJ1-2; v_gene: TRBV6-5; CDR3nt: TGTGCCAGCAGTTACGCCGGGACAGGGGAAAATGGCTACACCTTC; CDR3aa: CASSYAGTGENGYTF
d_gene: .; j_gene: TRBJ2-7; v_gene: TRBV29-1; CDR3nt: TGCAGCGTCGATTTCGGTAGCTACGAGCAGTACTTC; CDR3aa: CSVDFGSYEQYF
d_gene: .; j_gene: TRBJ1-1; v_gene: TRBV19; CDR3nt: TGTGCCAGTAGGACCCAGGGGAGCACTGAAGCTTTCTTT; CDR3aa: CASRTQGSTEAFF
d_gene: TRBD2; j_gene: TRBJ2-1; v_gene: TRBV7-8; CDR3nt: TGTGCCAGCAGTCCTAGGACTAGCGGGAGGCTTTCAGGCAATGAGCAGTTCTTC; CDR3aa: CASSPRTSGRLSGNEQFF
d_gene: TRBD1; j_gene: TRBJ2-7; v_gene: TRBV7-9; CDR3nt: TGTGCCAGCAGCTCAAACCCGGGACAGCATTACGAGCAGTACTTC; CDR3aa: CASSSNPGQHYEQYF
d_gene: TRBD1; j_gene: TRBJ1-2; v_gene: TRBV7-3; CDR3nt: TGTGCCAGCAGCCCCTCGGGAGGGGGCCTTAACTATGGCTACACCTTC; CDR3aa: CASSPSGGGLNYGYTF
d_gene: TRBD2; j_gene: TRBJ2-1; v_gene: TRBV11-1; CDR3nt: TGTGCCAGCAGGCCTGGACTAGCGGGGGGAAATGAGCAGTTCTTC; CDR3aa: CASRPGLAGGNEQFF
d_gene: .; j_gene: TRBJ1-4; v_gene: TRBV19; CDR3nt: TGTGCCAGTAGTATGGCCAGGGGAACAACTAATGAAAAACTGTTTTTT; CDR3aa: CASSMARGTTNEKLFF
d_gene: .; j_gene: TRBJ2-7; v_gene: TRBV6-1; CDR3nt: TGTGCCAGCAGTGAAACAGGGTCAGTCTACGAGCAGTACTTC; CDR3aa: CASSETGSVYEQYF
d_gene: TRBD2; j_gene: TRBJ2-7; v_gene: TRBV28; CDR3nt: TGTGCCAGCATCGGGGGGTCCTACGAGCAGTACTTC; CDR3aa: CASIGGSYEQYF
d_gene: TRBD2; j_gene: TRBJ2-7; v_gene: TRBV2; CDR3nt: TGTGCCAGCAGACCCCAACTAGCGGGAGAGGCCCACGAGCAGTACTTC; CDR3aa: CASRPQLAGEAHEQYF
d_gene: .; j_gene: TRBJ1-1; v_gene: TRBV9; CDR3nt: TGTGCCAGCAGCGTAGGTAGCAGTCCCACTGAAGCTTTCTTT; CDR3aa: CASSVGSSPTEAFF
d_gene: .; j_gene: TRBJ1-1; v_gene: TRBV27; CDR3nt: TGTGCCAGCAGTTTAATGAGTGGTGGGGCTCCGCATGAAGCTTTCTTT; CDR3aa: CASSLMSGGAPHEAFF
d_gene: .; j_gene: TRBJ2-1; v_gene: TRBV2; CDR3nt: TGTGCCAGCAAGCCCGATCTTTCCTACAATGAGCAGTTCTTC; CDR3aa: CASKPDLSYNEQFF
d_gene: .; j_gene: TRBJ2-2; v_gene: TRBV7-2; CDR3nt: TGTGCCAGCAGCGAAGATGGGCAGAGCCGAAACACCGGGGAGCTGTTTTTT; CDR3aa: CASSEDGQSRNTGELFF
d_gene: TRBD1; j_gene: TRBJ2-3; v_gene: TRBV27; CDR3nt: TGTGCCAGCCGGGACAGGGGGAGAGATACGCAGTATTTT; CDR3aa: CASRDRGRDTQYF
d_gene: .; j_gene: TRBJ2-1; v_gene: TRBV9; CDR3nt: TGTGCCAGCAGCGTAGACAGTTACAATGAGCAGTTCTTC; CDR3aa: CASSVDSYNEQFF